The 19 T cell receptor beta chains below all came from one sample that was sequenced in a study of cytotoxic CD8 clonotypes in ibrutinib-treated CLL. Produced via immunoSEQ multiplex PCR; TCRdb's table is partial and in-frame only. The sample consists of 150,000 to 200,000 clones, over 75% of them appearing once. Sequencing was performed on PBMCs, taken at disease progression, from a patient treated with ibrutinib. These receptors all come from a human donor with chronic lymphocytic leukemia.

This chain uses TRBV5-1 with TRBJ2-1, with D perhaps TRBD1 or TRBD2 (5 bases each). Trimming removed 2 bases from V and 16 bases from J, with 22 bases in between. The CDR3 totals 14 residues. The germline V gene encodes CDR1 SGHRS and CDR2 YFSETQ. This CDR3 is CASSFTGPHNERFF. The CDR3 DNA follows: TGCGCCAGCAGCTTTACGGGACCGCACAATGAGCGTTTCTTC.

The V gene is TRBV2, the J gene TRBJ1-4; D unclear. The CDR3 is 16 residues long. Germline V gene sequence: CDR1 SNHLY, CDR2 FYNNEI. V was shortened by 6 bases and J by 7 bases, with 21 bases between the two germline ends. The CDR3 DNA reads TGTGCCAGCAGCTCTAGCATCGGGGTGGCGGGTGAAAAACTGTTTTTT. It specifies CASSSSIGVAGEKLFF.

This clone occurred once. The chain uses TRBV27 and TRBJ2-1; D ambiguous. V lost 0 bases and J 0 bases, leaving 9 bases between the germline ends. Germline V gives CDR1 MNHEY, CDR2 SMNVEV (reference sequence). The length of the CDR3 is 16 residues. The CDR3 DNA reads as TGTGCCAGCAGTTTATCTCGAACCGTCTCCTACAATGAGCAGTTCTTC. It yields the protein CASSLSRTVSYNEQFF.

The chain links TRBV19 to TRBJ1-5; unclear D gene. CDR3 size: 15 residues. Trimming left V 3 bases short and J 8 bases short, with 17 bases between. Per germline, CDR1 LNHDA and CDR2 SQIVND (reference sequence). The CDR3 here is CASSIPSGVVEPQHF. The CDR3 DNA sequence: TGTGCCAGTAGTATCCCGTCAGGAGTTGTGGAGCCCCAGCATTTT.

On this clone itself: Distinct nucleotide sequences in the sample also encode this CDR3. The V call is TRBV7-2, the J call TRBJ2-3; D ambiguous. CDR3 length: 13 residues. Trimming shortened V by 1 base and J by 1 base, and 3 bases separated the two germline ends. Germline V lookup: CDR1 SGHTA, CDR2 FQGNSA. CDR3 protein: CASSLGGTDTQYF. The CDR3 DNA reads as TGTGCCAGCAGCTTAGGAGGCACAGATACGCAGTATTTT.

The rearrangement links TRBV25-1 to TRBJ2-1; D is possibly TRBD1 (5 bases). Trimming left V 6 bases short and J 12 bases short, with 15 bases between. CDR1 is MGHDK, CDR2 SYGVNS, per germline. This CDR3 is 12 amino acids long. CDR3 sequence: CASRPGWSTQFF. The CDR3 coding sequence is TGTGCCAGCAGGCCAGGGTGGTCTACGCAGTTCTTC.

This sequence joins TRBV5-5 and TRBJ2-7, with TRBD2 matching 8 bases. The CDR3 extends over 16 amino acids. Unmatched junction bases numbered 5, after V lost 0 bases and J lost 0 bases. The V gene's germline CDR1 is SGHKS and CDR2 YYEKEE (reference sequence). CDR3: CASSLVVSGSSYEQYF. In nucleotides, the CDR3 is TGTGCCAGCAGCTTGGTAGTAAGCGGGAGCTCCTACGAGCAGTACTTC. The variable domain in full, completed from reference TRBV5-5 and TRBJ2-7, reads DAGVTQSPTHLIKTRGQQVTLRCSPISGHKSVSWYQQVLGQGPQFIFQYYEKEERGRGNFPDRFSARQFPNYSSELNVNALLLGDSALYLCASSLVVSGSSYEQYFGPGTRLTVT.

CDR3 residues: CASSLESSYEQYF. In nucleotides, the CDR3 is TGTGCCAGCAGCTTGGAGAGCTCCTACGAGCAGTACTTC. The rearrangement links TRBV7-8 to TRBJ2-7, with unresolved D. The CDR3 sequence is 13 residues long. Germline V gene data show CDR1 as SGHVS and CDR2 as FQNEAQ. Deletions cut 3 bases from V and 0 bases from J, with 6 bases between.

Here the CDR3 reads CASSYSSQGNTIYF. In nucleotides, the CDR3 is TGTGCCAGCAGTTACTCGTCGCAGGGAAACACCATATATTTT. The V and J genes are TRBV6-5 and TRBJ1-3; the D is unclear. The CDR3 runs to 14 residues. The germline V and J ends were trimmed by 0 bases and 4 bases, with 7 bases remaining between them. Germline V CDR1 and CDR2: MNHEY, SVGAGI.

This chain connects TRBV19 to TRBJ1-2; D might be TRBD1 (5 bases). The CDR3 is made up of 15 amino acids. Trimming pared 3 bases from V and 4 bases from J, leaving 15 bases between. Germline-derived CDR1 and CDR2 are LNHDA and SQIVND (reference sequence). The CDR3 here is CASSIGPGNTYGYTF. CDR3 DNA: TGTGCCAGTAGTATTGGTCCAGGGAACACCTATGGCTACACCTTC.

The chain has TRBV19 and TRBJ2-5; D not certain. CDR3 length equals 13 residues. Germline loops: CDR1 LNHDA, CDR2 SQIVND (reference sequence). V was pared by 3 bases and J by 0 bases, with 5 bases between. The CDR3 region is CASSMNDQETQYF. The CDR3 DNA reads as TGTGCCAGTAGTATGAACGACCAAGAGACCCAGTACTTC.

The chain recombines TRBV11-3 with TRBJ2-2; 8 bases are shared with TRBD2. In germline, CDR1 is SGHNT, CDR2 YENEEA. The CDR3 runs 17 residues. The J segment lost 0 bases and the V segment lost 1 base, leaving 4 bases of the junction unmatched. The CDR3 DNA reads as TGTGCCAGCAGCTTAGGTCCTAGCGGGTCGAACACCGGGGAGCTGTTTTTT. It is translated as CASSLGPSGSNTGELFF.

The J gene is TRBJ1-1, the V gene TRBV20-1; no clear D gene. This CDR3 region has 11 residues. Germline V gene lookup returns CDR1 DFQATT and CDR2 SNEGSKA (reference sequence). V was cut by 2 bases and J by 7 bases, with 8 bases left in between. CDR3 DNA: TGCAGTGCTAGATATCAGGTTGAAGCTTTCTTT. Its protein is CSARYQVEAFF.

The V and J genes are TRBV11-3 and TRBJ2-5; perhaps TRBD2 as D (5 bases). The CDR3 covers 15 residues. The ends were cut back, 2 bases at V and 1 base at J, with 11 bases in the middle. Germline loops: CDR1 SGHNT, CDR2 YENEEA. The CDR3 loop is CASSLSTGFQETQYF. CDR3 bases: TGTGCCAGCAGCTTATCTACGGGATTCCAAGAGACCCAGTACTTC.

This rearrangement joins TRBV19 to TRBJ2-7, with TRBD1 as a possible D gene (5 bases). V was shortened by 0 bases and J by 1 base, with 10 bases between the two germline ends. The CDR3 runs 15 residues. Per the germline V gene, CDR1 is LNHDA and CDR2 is SQIVND (reference sequence). The chain's CDR3 is CASSIDSQGSYEQYF. DNA for the CDR3: TGTGCCAGTAGTATAGATTCCCAGGGATCCTACGAGCAGTACTTC.

V is TRBV6-1 and J is TRBJ1-1; D unresolved. The CDR3 contains 14 residues. Germline CDR1 is MNHNS and CDR2 is SASEGT. Trimming removed 6 bases at V and 4 bases at J, with 15 bases between. CDR3 DNA sequence: TGTGCCAGCAGACCCTTAGGAGCCTCCACTGAAGCTTTCTTT. Translating it yields CASRPLGASTEAFF.

V is TRBV6-5 and J is TRBJ2-7; D is uncertain. V was cut by 6 bases and J by 5 bases, with 11 bases left in between. The germline V gene has CDR1 MNHEY and CDR2 SVGAGI. There are 12 residues in the CDR3. The CDR3 protein is CASSFVVDEQYF. In DNA, the CDR3 is TGTGCCAGCAGCTTCGTGGTAGACGAGCAGTACTTC.

The J gene is TRBJ2-3, the V gene TRBV4-1; D is possibly TRBD2 (5 bases). With 2 bases removed from V and 3 bases from J, the gap between germline ends came to 12 bases. Germline lookup yields CDR1 MGHRA and CDR2 YSYEKL. This CDR3 is 15 amino acids long. CDR3 DNA sequence: TGCGCCAGCAGCCAACTTCGGAGCGGAACAGATACGCAGTATTTT. As protein: CASSQLRSGTDTQYF.

The rearrangement links TRBV5-8 to TRBJ1-4; 7 bases fit TRBD1. J lost 5 bases, V lost 2 bases, and 9 bases had no gene match. The CDR3 totals 16 residues. Germline V gene sequence: CDR1 SGHTS, CDR2 YDEGEE. CDR3 region: CASSFPRRGKNEKLFF. The CDR3 nucleotides read TGTGCCAGCAGCTTCCCCCGCAGGGGGAAAAATGAAAAACTGTTTTTT.